This TCR beta chain is drawn from a study of cytomegalovirus exposure and HLA in healthy donors. Turning to the study itself: It was reported in a later analysis that the same platform had been used for the approximately 110 validation repertoires as for the 550 to 700 first-cohort repertoires.

As to this clone: Its antigen remains unidentified.

The V end was cut by 6 bases, the J end by 6 bases, with 15 bases between. Germline CDR1 is SQVTM and CDR2 is ANQGSEA. This CDR3 is 12 amino acids long. Study results and limitations: According to the study, around 150 TCR beta chains were cytomegalovirus-associated. Reports indicated that the classifier achieved high specificity and sensitivity in diagnosing cytomegalovirus status.

Using immunoSEQ multiplex PCR, the repertoire was profiled, and TCRdb retains in-frame clones only, with some absent. The sample yields approximately 97,000 clones, about 94% seen once. This sequence joins TRBV29-1 and TRBJ2-7; TRBD1 is a possible D gene (5 bases). The sample was PBMCs. This receptor was taken from a woman aged 25 to 39 in good health and CMV-seropositive. The CDR3, as DNA: TGCAGCGTGCAAGTAACAGGATCCGAGCAGTACTTC. Translating it yields CSVQVTGSEQYF.